Each of the 23 T cell receptor beta chains below was sequenced from the same sample in a study of blood T cell repertoires in COVID-19 (dated by TCRdb to about 2020). The protocol used for the library was the immunoSEQ multiplex PCR assay. TCRdb took over this immuneACCESS table, retaining in-frame rearrangements with V and J assigned. Such tables are incomplete; in checked studies, under half of the missing clones stem from an unresolved V gene, and the remainder is unexplained. For this sample the table gives tens of thousands of clones, of which 84% were detected only once. The ten largest clones add up to about 8% of the sample. The sample consisted of peripheral blood. The origin of the receptors is a human donor in a cohort sampled during active COVID-19.

This clone was seen only a few times. The chain uses TRBV5-8 and TRBJ2-1; TRBD2 agrees at 10 bases. Germline V gives CDR1 SGHTS, CDR2 YDEGEE. V shed 1 base, J shed 0 bases, and the junction held 7 bases outside the gene matches. CDR3 size: 18 residues. CDR3 region: CASSLWLAGELSYNEQFF. CDR3 bases: TGTGCCAGCAGCTTGTGGCTAGCGGGAGAGCTCTCCTACAATGAGCAGTTCTTC.

The chain links TRBV11-3 to TRBJ2-3, with TRBD2 identical over 12 bases. The germline V gene has CDR1 SGHNT and CDR2 YENEEA. V was clipped by 5 bases and J by 4 bases; unmatched bases: 7. The CDR3 covers 16 residues. This CDR3 reads CASSLVTSGRSDTQYF. The CDR3 DNA reads TGTGCCAGCAGCCTAGTCACTAGCGGGAGGTCAGATACGCAGTATTTT.

The J gene is TRBJ2-4, the V gene TRBV5-1; 7 bases fit TRBD1. The CDR3 runs to 19 residues. Looked up from germline, CDR1 is SGHRS and CDR2 is YFSETQ. The V and J ends lost 3 bases and 0 bases, in that order; junction bases with no gene match: 15. The CDR3 DNA reads as TGCGCCAGCAGCTCCGACCCCGGGACAGCATTTCTAGCCAAAAACATTCAGTACTTC. This translates into CASSSDPGTAFLAKNIQYF.

The chain combines TRBV20-1 with TRBJ1-1, with a tentative D call TRBD1 (6 bases). Germline V gene sequence: CDR1 DFQATT, CDR2 SNEGSKA (reference sequence). This CDR3 has 14 amino acids. V shed 3 bases and J shed 1 base, with 12 bases lying between them. The CDR3, as DNA: TGCAGTGCTAGTACGTGGGACAAGAACACTGAAGCTTTCTTT. It yields the protein CSASTWDKNTEAFF.

The CDR3 reads CASSPNSRYEQYF. CDR3 in DNA: TGTGCCAGCTCACCAAACAGCCGCTACGAGCAGTACTTC. J is TRBJ2-7 and V is TRBV18; no firm D call. The germline gives CDR1 KGHSH, CDR2 LQKENI. The CDR3 loop spans 13 amino acids. The ends were cut back, 2 bases at V and 3 bases at J, with 8 bases in the middle. Full variable domain (rest looked up from reference TRBV18 and TRBJ2-7): NAGVMQNPRHLVRRRGQEARLRCSPMKGHSHVYWYRQLPEEGLKFMVYLQKENIIDESGMPKERFSAEFPKEGPSILRIQQVVRGDSAAYFCASSPNSRYEQYFGPGTRLTVT.

The genes are TRBV4-3 and TRBJ2-7, with TRBD2 matching over 8 bases. Looked up from germline, CDR1 is LGHNA and CDR2 is YSLEER. V lost 0 bases and J lost 5; bases outside the gene matches: 3. The CDR3 consists of 14 residues. The CDR3 DNA reads as TGCGCCAGCAGCCAAGATGGGCGGGAGGACGAGCAGTACTTC. Protein: CASSQDGREDEQYF.

V usage is TRBV7-3 and J usage is TRBJ2-1; TRBD2 matches at 7 bases. V was pared by 5 bases and J by 7 bases, with 17 bases of the junction left unmatched. This CDR3 has 17 amino acids. In germline, CDR1 is SGHTA, CDR2 FQGTGA. CDR3 sequence: CASSPYAWGRAGNEQFF. CDR3 sequence (DNA): TGTGCCAGCAGCCCCTACGCTTGGGGGAGGGCGGGTAATGAGCAGTTCTTC.

V usage is TRBV18 and J usage is TRBJ2-2, with D possibly matching TRBD1 (6 bases). CDR1 and CDR2 (germline): KGHSH, LQKENI. CDR3 length: 15 amino acids. The ends were cut back, 3 bases at V and 1 base at J, with 9 bases in the middle. CDR3 amino acids: CASSPGTQNTGELFF. CDR3 in DNA: TGTGCCAGCTCACCGGGGACACAGAACACCGGGGAGCTGTTTTTT.

This clone showed up just a few times. The chain has TRBV19 and TRBJ2-1; perhaps TRBD1 as D (6 bases). With 1 base removed from V and 3 bases from J, the gap between germline ends came to 10 bases. The CDR3 consists of 15 residues. Germline CDR1 and CDR2: LNHDA and SQIVND (reference sequence). The DNA for the CDR3 is TGTGCCAGTAGTATAGGGCAGGGGATCTACAATGAGCAGTTCTTC. Protein product: CASSIGQGIYNEQFF.

The J gene is TRBJ2-5, the V gene TRBV2, with no clear D. Trimming took off 3 bases at V and 3 bases at J, with 8 bases between the two ends. The CDR3 has 13 amino acids. Germline-derived CDR1 and CDR2 are SNHLY and FYNNEI. CDR3 nucleotide sequence: TGTGCCAGCAGTGATTCAGATGAAGAGACCCAGTACTTC. Translation: CASSDSDEETQYF.

The V and J genes are TRBV28 and TRBJ2-3; 7 bases line up with TRBD1. Trimming took 5 bases from V and 1 from J; bases not matched to a gene: 6. CDR1 MDHEN and CDR2 SYDVKM come from the germline V gene. The CDR3 covers 15 residues. The CDR3 region has the DNA TGTGCCAGCAGTAAGGGGGCGCTCGGCACAGATACGCAGTATTTT. This encodes CASSKGALGTDTQYF.

The V and J genes are TRBV6-6 and TRBJ2-7; the D is unclear. V was pared by 0 bases and J by 3 bases, with 6 bases between. The CDR3 has 13 amino acids. The germline V gene encodes CDR1 MNHNY and CDR2 SVGAGI (reference sequence). The CDR3 loop is CASSYSASYEQYF. Written as DNA, the CDR3 is TGTGCCAGCAGTTACTCGGCTAGCTACGAGCAGTACTTC.

The chain is built from TRBV3-1 (or the pseudogene TRBV3-2) and TRBJ2-4, with 8 bases identical to TRBD1. This CDR3 has 14 residues. Trimming at V came to 2 bases and at J to 8 bases, leaving 5 bases not matched to a gene. Germline loops: CDR1 LGHDT, CDR2 YNNKEL (reference sequence). Here the CDR3 DNA reads TGTGCCAGCAGCCAACGGACAGGGCAGGACATTCAGTACTTC. It is translated as CASSQRTGQDIQYF.

The V call is TRBV18, the J call TRBJ2-6; TRBD2 aligns across 12 bases. Trimming at V came to 2 bases and at J to 4 bases, leaving 6 bases not matched to a gene. The CDR3 contains 18 residues. Germline CDR1 and CDR2: KGHSH and LQKENI. This CDR3 reads CASSPVGLAGSGANVLTF. The CDR3 DNA sequence: TGTGCCAGCTCACCAGTCGGACTAGCGGGATCCGGGGCCAACGTCCTGACTTTC.

The count of this clone is one. V usage is TRBV11-2 and J usage is TRBJ1-5, with 8 bases matching TRBD1. The length of the CDR3 is 19 residues. The germline gives CDR1 SGHAT, CDR2 FQNNGV. V lost 3 bases and J lost 0; bases outside the gene matches: 13. This CDR3 reads CASSFRPGQALYSNQPQHF. The CDR3 region has the DNA TGTGCCAGCAGCTTCAGACCGGGACAGGCTTTATATAGCAATCAGCCCCAGCATTTT.

This clone was seen a single time. The rearrangement joins TRBV9 to TRBJ1-2, with 11 nucleotides matching TRBD1. The CDR3 has 16 amino acids. In germline, CDR1 is SGDLS, CDR2 YYNGEE. J lost 0 bases, V lost 2 bases, and 3 bases had no gene match. The CDR3 reads CASSVPDRGPNYGYTF. The DNA of the CDR3 is TGTGCCAGCAGCGTCCCGGACAGGGGGCCTAACTATGGCTACACCTTC.

The V and J genes are TRBV18 and TRBJ1-2; 9 bases align to TRBD1. Germline V gives CDR1 KGHSH, CDR2 LQKENI. J gave up 8 bases and V 2 bases, and 9 bases lay outside the gene matches. This CDR3 is 15 amino acids long. As DNA, the CDR3 is TGTGCCAGCTCACCAGGGACAGGGATCATCGGAGGCTACACCTTC. This codes for CASSPGTGIIGGYTF.

The chain carries TRBV10-3 and TRBJ2-7; 9 bases fit TRBD2. V lost 7 bases and J lost 2; bases outside the gene matches: 6. This CDR3 region has 14 residues. Germline V lookup: CDR1 ENHRY, CDR2 SYGVKD. The CDR3 nucleotides are TGTGCCATCACCCCCGGCGGGAGGGCCTACGAGCAGTACTTC. Amino acids: CAITPGGRAYEQYF.

The V and J genes are TRBV4-2 and TRBJ2-3, with TRBD2 identical over 8 bases. The CDR3 has 19 amino acids. Germline values: CDR1 LGHNA, CDR2 YNFKEQ. V lost 0 bases and J lost 3; bases outside the gene matches: 14. The CDR3 bases are TGTGCCAGCAGCCAAGAGCGTAACTTGGCGGGAGGCCCGACAGATACGCAGTATTTT. Its protein product is CASSQERNLAGGPTDTQYF.

V gene TRBV7-9 combines with J gene TRBJ2-3; 9 bases align to TRBD1. CDR1 and CDR2 from the germline V gene are SEHNR and FQNEAQ (reference sequence). V lost 8 bases to trimming and J lost 5 bases; unmatched junction nucleotides: 11. The CDR3 is made up of 15 amino acids. The DNA for the CDR3 is TGTGCCAGCGACCGAAGGACAGGGGAGGGAGATACGCAGTATTTT. Amino acids: CASDRRTGEGDTQYF.

The chain links TRBV30 to TRBJ1-1; no clear D. CDR3 length equals 14 residues. From germline, CDR1 is GTSNPN and CDR2 SVGIG (reference sequence). Trimming shortened V by 2 bases and J by 1 base, and 11 bases separated the two germline ends. CDR3 nucleotide sequence: TGTGCCTGGAGTCCTCGACGGAGGAACACTGAAGCTTTCTTT. Translation gives CAWSPRRRNTEAFF.

The rearrangement joins TRBV6-2 or TRBV6-3 to TRBJ1-1; D perhaps matches TRBD1 (6 bases). The V gene lost 6 bases and the J gene lost 0 bases, with 17 bases spanning the gap. The CDR3 contains 16 residues. CDR1 is MNHEY, CDR2 SVGEGT, per germline. This chain's CDR3 is CASSLSGGHLNTEAFF. In nucleotides, the CDR3 is TGTGCCAGCAGCCTTTCCGGGGGGCATCTGAACACTGAAGCTTTCTTT.

The J gene is TRBJ2-7, the V gene TRBV27, with 8 bases lining up with TRBD1. Looked up from germline, CDR1 is MNHEY and CDR2 is SMNVEV (reference sequence). This CDR3 spans 14 amino acids. Unmatched junction bases numbered 7, after V lost 7 bases and J lost 2 bases. In nucleotides, the CDR3 is TGTGCCAGCACCCCCCGGACAGGGACCTACGAGCAGTACTTC. It is translated as CASTPRTGTYEQYF.